Shown below are 22 T cell receptor beta chains from a single sample sequenced in a study of T cell responses to AZD1222 COVID-19 vaccine. Here immunoSEQ multiplex PCR was the method, and the copy in TCRdb shows in-frame clones only, minus some. The data contain 92,000 or so clones, roughly nine tenths of them singletons. Sequencing used peripheral blood, obtained on day 0 of AZD1222 vaccination. The receptors derive from an adult in good health.

The chain recombines TRBV2 with TRBJ1-5, with TRBD1 identical over 10 bases. The CDR3 contains 17 residues. CDR1 and CDR2 (germline): SNHLY, FYNNEI. The J segment lost 7 bases and the V segment lost 4 bases, leaving 13 bases of the junction unmatched. CDR3 sequence (DNA): TGTGCCAGCAGTGGGGTTCCGGGACAGGGGTATGACCAGCCCCAGCATTTT. Its protein product is CASSGVPGQGYDQPQHF.

The chain combines TRBV9 with TRBJ2-7; 12 bases fit TRBD1. The CDR3 has 17 residues. V gave up 4 bases and J gave up 0 bases; unmatched junction bases: 8. Germline CDR1 and CDR2: SGDLS and YYNGEE. CDR3 protein: CASSTRDRGPSSYEQYF. CDR3 DNA: TGTGCCAGCAGCACCAGGGACAGGGGGCCCTCCTCCTACGAGCAGTACTTC.

This sequence joins TRBV7-8 and TRBJ2-1; 13 nucleotides match TRBD2. The CDR3 spans 19 residues. V shed 5 bases and J 5 bases; nucleotides not matched to a gene: 15. From germline, CDR1 is SGHVS and CDR2 FQNEAQ. The CDR3: CASSPALGRTSGGDNEQFF. The CDR3 DNA reads as TGTGCCAGCAGCCCAGCATTGGGGCGGACTAGCGGGGGTGACAATGAGCAGTTCTTC.

The chain recombines TRBV11-3 with TRBJ2-1; D may be TRBD1 or TRBD2 (5 bases each). Germline assignment: CDR1 SGHNT and CDR2 YENEEA. The CDR3 totals 18 residues. V lost 1 base and J 0 bases, leaving 16 bases between the germline ends. This chain's CDR3 is CASSLVFGADSSYNEQFF. The CDR3, as DNA: TGTGCCAGCAGCTTAGTTTTCGGGGCAGATAGCTCCTACAATGAGCAGTTCTTC.

The chain employs TRBV7-2 and TRBJ2-7, with no clear D. This CDR3 has 14 residues. V lost 1 base, J lost 2 bases, and 9 bases lay in between. Per germline, CDR1 SGHTA and CDR2 FQGNSA. In nucleotides, the CDR3 is TGTGCCAGCAGCTTAGATAGGGCTGCCTACGAGCAGTACTTC. Translated: CASSLDRAAYEQYF.

The rearrangement links TRBV5-4 to TRBJ1-1; D may be TRBD1 (5 bases). Germline-derived CDR1 and CDR2 are SGHNT and YYREEE (reference sequence). The germline V and J ends were trimmed by 4 bases and 0 bases, with 10 bases remaining between them. This CDR3 contains 14 residues. CDR3 loop: CASSPGPMNTEAFF. As DNA, the CDR3 is TGTGCCAGCAGCCCGGGACCAATGAACACTGAAGCTTTCTTT.

The chain is built from TRBV5-4 and TRBJ2-1; D perhaps matches TRBD2 (6 bases). The V gene lost 4 bases and the J gene lost 7 bases, with 9 bases spanning the gap. The CDR3 is 12 residues long. Germline V gene lookup returns CDR1 SGHNT and CDR2 YYREEE (reference sequence). This chain's CDR3 is CASSLEGNEQFF. The CDR3 region has the DNA TGTGCCAGCAGCCTGGAGGGGAATGAGCAGTTCTTC.

V gene TRBV7-2 combines with J gene TRBJ2-1, with 8 bases matching TRBD2. The length of the CDR3 is 17 residues. Trimming cost V 4 bases and J 0 bases; bases outside gene matches: 8. The V gene's germline CDR1 is SGHTA and CDR2 FQGNSA. CDR3 in amino acids: CASSSNLAGLSYNEQFF. CDR3 nucleotide sequence: TGTGCCAGCAGCTCCAATCTAGCGGGCCTCTCCTACAATGAGCAGTTCTTC.

V is TRBV24-1 and J is TRBJ1-6; no definite D call. The germline V gene encodes CDR1 KGHDR and CDR2 SFDVKD. Trimming stripped 3 bases from V and 9 bases from J, with 11 bases between. The CDR3 has 14 residues. The CDR3 protein is CATSDEIVGSPLHF. In DNA, the CDR3 is TGTGCCACCAGTGATGAGATCGTAGGTTCACCCCTCCACTTT.

This chain links TRBV9 with TRBJ2-2; D gene unclear. Germline CDR1 is SGDLS and CDR2 is YYNGEE. The CDR3 length is 12 residues. V was cut by 2 bases and J by 8 bases, with 7 bases left in between. CDR3 DNA: TGTGCCAGCAGCGTGTTTCGGGGGGAGCTGTTTTTT. Amino acids: CASSVFRGELFF.

The chain uses TRBV6-2 or TRBV6-3 and TRBJ2-7; D unclear. With 4 bases removed from V and 0 bases from J, the gap between germline ends came to 4 bases. Germline V CDR1 and CDR2: MNHEY, SVGEGT. The CDR3 runs to 12 residues. The CDR3 region is CASSFPSYEQYF. CDR3 in DNA: TGTGCCAGCAGTTTCCCCTCCTACGAGCAGTACTTC.

The chain is built from TRBV18 and TRBJ1-1; 8 nucleotides match TRBD1. Germline lookup yields CDR1 KGHSH and CDR2 LQKENI. This CDR3 contains 16 residues. After removal of 3 bases from V and 1 base from J, the junction contained 7 bases not matched to a gene. The DNA of the CDR3 is TGTGCCAGCTCACCCCCGGGGGGGACAGGGAACACTGAAGCTTTCTTT. Translating it yields CASSPPGGTGNTEAFF.

The chain employs TRBV28 and TRBJ2-3; 7 bases agree with TRBD1. V shed 6 bases, J shed 6 bases, and the junction held 12 bases outside the gene matches. Germline assignment: CDR1 MDHEN and CDR2 SYDVKM. The CDR3 runs to 15 residues. Here the CDR3 reads CASRGGRAIWDTQYF. The CDR3 DNA sequence: TGTGCCAGCAGAGGGGGCAGGGCCATTTGGGATACGCAGTATTTT. The full variable domain, with the rest looked up from reference TRBV28 and TRBJ2-3, is DVKVTQSSRYLVKRTGEKVFLECVQDMDHENMFWYRQDPGLGLRLIYFSYDVKMKEKGDIPEGYSVSREKKERFSLILESASTNQTSMYLCASRGGRAIWDTQYFGPGTRLTVL.

The chain joins TRBV19 to TRBJ1-5, with D hard to call. Looked up from germline, CDR1 is LNHDA and CDR2 is SQIVND (reference sequence). The CDR3 loop spans 10 amino acids. Trimming removed 10 bases from V and 9 bases from J, with 10 bases in between. In DNA form, the CDR3 reads TGTGCCATTGAGCACTCGCCCCAGCATTTT. Its protein product is CAIEHSPQHF.

The chain uses TRBV9 and TRBJ2-2; 9 nucleotides agree with TRBD1. After removal of 4 bases from V and 7 bases from J, the junction contained 8 bases not matched to a gene. The germline V gene has CDR1 SGDLS and CDR2 YYNGEE. The CDR3 is made up of 15 amino acids. In DNA form, the CDR3 reads TGTGCCAGCAGCCCCGGGACAGGGCGGAACGGGGAGCTGTTTTTT. Encoded protein: CASSPGTGRNGELFF.

The chain employs TRBV7-2 and TRBJ1-1; the D is unclear. Per germline, CDR1 SGHTA and CDR2 FQGNSA. Trimming shortened V by 2 bases and J by 0 bases, and 10 bases separated the two germline ends. The CDR3 runs 15 residues. The CDR3 bases are TGTGCCAGCAGCTTACTTGGCAGCATGAACACTGAAGCTTTCTTT. Its protein is CASSLLGSMNTEAFF.

The rearrangement uses TRBV27 and TRBJ2-1; 7 bases are shared with TRBD2. Germline lookup yields CDR1 MNHEY and CDR2 SMNVEV (reference sequence). Trimming removed 8 bases from V and 0 bases from J; junction bases left unmatched: 4. CDR3 size: 14 residues. In nucleotides, the CDR3 is TGTGCCAGCCGGGGGGTTAGCTCCTACAATGAGCAGTTCTTC. It encodes CASRGVSSYNEQFF.

The rearrangement uses TRBV6-6 and TRBJ1-1, with a weak D call TRBD1 (6 bases). This CDR3 spans 16 amino acids. Germline CDR1 is MNHNY and CDR2 is SVGAGI (reference sequence). Trimming cost V 6 bases and J 7 bases, with 24 bases left between them. CDR3 in amino acids: CASSYGGPGDRGEAFF. CDR3 DNA: TGTGCCAGCAGCTATGGGGGCCCGGGTGATCGGGGTGAAGCTTTCTTT.

This clone has just one count. The chain combines TRBV6-4 with TRBJ2-1; 7 bases line up with TRBD1. Trimming removed 4 bases from V and 6 bases from J; junction bases left unmatched: 12. This CDR3 has 16 residues. Germline V CDR1 and CDR2: MRHNA, SNTAGT. In DNA form, the CDR3 reads TGTGCCAGCAGTGCCTCGACAGGGAAACCCTCCAATGAGCAGTTCTTC. Residues: CASSASTGKPSNEQFF.

The V gene is TRBV6-5, the J gene TRBJ2-2, with D tentatively TRBD1 or TRBD2 (5 bases each). This CDR3 is built from 15 residues. Trimming left V 9 bases short and J 5 bases short, with 19 bases between. The germline gives CDR1 MNHEY, CDR2 SVGAGI. CDR3 DNA: TGTGCCAGTTCCTCGGGACGTTTGGAGACCGGGGAGCTGTTTTTT. Translated: CASSSGRLETGELFF.

J is TRBJ2-5 and V is TRBV5-1; the D gene is possibly TRBD1 (6 bases). This CDR3 spans 14 amino acids. V lost 0 bases and J 5 bases, leaving 11 bases between the germline ends. Germline CDR1 reads SGHRS; CDR2 reads YFSETQ. The CDR3 DNA sequence: TGCGCCAGCAGCTTGGGTACAGGGCGGGAGACCCAGTACTTC. Translated, it gives CASSLGTGRETQYF.

This chain joins TRBV7-8 and TRBJ2-1; tentative D call: TRBD2 (5 bases). Trimming removed 7 bases at V and 4 bases at J, with 8 bases between. Germline assignment: CDR1 SGHVS and CDR2 FQNEAQ. This CDR3 is 12 amino acids long. CDR3 in amino acids: CASMSGYNEQFF. DNA for the CDR3: TGTGCCAGCATGTCGGGATACAATGAGCAGTTCTTC.